One sample yielded the 18 T cell receptor beta chains listed below, sequenced in a study of T-cell memory formation after mild COVID-19. MiXCR was run by TCRdb on the 5' RACE reads, yielding one entry per CDR3 protein. This table holds approximately 480,000 distinct CDR3 sequences, 15% to 20% found once. Sequencing was done on a sample of PBMCs or a T cell subset sorted from them (not recorded which). The receptor set was obtained from an adult woman who had mild COVID-19 (a few samples of this study predate the infection). Cell type and time point are not known.

This clonotype was found a few times. This chain joins TRBV30 and TRBJ1-2; D remains ambiguous. Germline CDR1 is GTSNPN and CDR2 is SVGIG (reference sequence). The CDR3 is made up of 13 amino acids. Deletions cut 0 bases from V and 6 bases from J, with 11 bases between. CDR3 sequence (DNA): TGTGCCTGGAGTGTAAATGGGCGACATGGCTACACCTTC. It codes for CAWSVNGRHGYTF.

The chain carries TRBV7-9 and TRBJ2-1, with TRBD2 matching 7 bases. J was trimmed by 4 bases and V by 5 bases; bases with no gene match: 11. Germline lookup yields CDR1 SEHNR and CDR2 FQNEAQ (reference sequence). The CDR3 is 16 residues long. This CDR3 reads CASSPHEGGRYNEQFF. In nucleotides, the CDR3 is TGTGCCAGCAGCCCGCATGAGGGAGGGAGGTACAATGAGCAGTTCTTC.

This clonotype has a handful of counts. The V gene is TRBV6-5, the J gene TRBJ1-2, with D possibly TRBD1 on 5 matching bases. Germline CDR1 MNHEY, CDR2 SVGAGI. This CDR3 has 16 residues. The V and J ends lost 7 bases and 5 bases respectively, with 23 bases between them. CDR3 in DNA: TGTGCCAGCATCCCGGGACGGCCCGACCAGGCGTATGGCTACACCTTC. It is translated as CASIPGRPDQAYGYTF.

This clonotype has a handful of counts. The chain employs TRBV12-3 or TRBV12-4 and TRBJ2-7, with D perhaps TRBD2 (5 bases). Trimming took 5 bases from V and 2 from J, leaving 13 bases between them. This CDR3 is built from 14 residues. The CDR3 reads CASSPYGLPYEQYF. The CDR3 DNA sequence: TGTGCCAGCAGTCCCTACGGACTCCCCTACGAGCAGTACTTC.

This clonotype occurred a few times. The chain has TRBV7-7 and TRBJ2-7; TRBD2 matches at 7 bases. V was clipped by 8 bases and J by 6 bases; unmatched bases: 10. The germline V gene encodes CDR1 SSHAT and CDR2 FNYEAQ (reference sequence). This CDR3 spans 13 amino acids. CDR3 nucleotides: TGTGCCAGCTCGCCAGGGACTACCAGCGAGCAGTACTTC. It yields the protein CASSPGTTSEQYF.

The CDR3 nucleotides are TGCGCCAGCAGAACGGGACAGCCCACAGATACGCAGTATTTT. Translated: CASRTGQPTDTQYF. V is TRBV5-1 and J is TRBJ2-3; 7 bases map to TRBD1. Unmatched junction bases numbered 5, after V lost 5 bases and J lost 2 bases. CDR1 is SGHRS and CDR2 is YFSETQ in the germline V gene. The CDR3 has 14 amino acids.

The chain couples TRBV5-1 to TRBJ2-3; 9 bases are shared with TRBD1. The CDR3 runs 17 residues. CDR1 and CDR2 (germline): SGHRS, YFSETQ. Trimming cost V 5 bases and J 3 bases; bases outside gene matches: 13. This chain's CDR3 is CASSSRQGEWRTDTQYF. The DNA for the CDR3 is TGCGCCAGCAGTTCACGACAGGGGGAGTGGAGGACAGATACGCAGTATTTT.

The table lists this clonotype with a few counts. The J gene is TRBJ2-3, the V gene TRBV7-8; TRBD2 matches 15 bases. The V segment lost 7 bases and the J segment 6 bases; nucleotides outside the gene matches: 5. The CDR3 is 15 residues long. The germline gives CDR1 SGHVS, CDR2 FQNEAQ. CDR3 amino acids: CASTWTSGGADTQYF. As DNA, the CDR3 is TGTGCCAGCACTTGGACTAGCGGGGGGGCGGATACGCAGTATTTT.

This clonotype has only a few counts. This chain joins TRBV3-1 and TRBJ2-7, with 9 bases lining up with TRBD1. Losses at the gene ends were 0 bases for V and 0 bases for J; bases not matched to a gene: 12. Germline lookup yields CDR1 LGHDT and CDR2 YNNKEL (reference sequence). The CDR3 has 19 amino acids. CDR3 bases: TGTGCCAGCAGCCAAGACCCCGTAGTGCGGGGACAGGGCTCCTACGAGCAGTACTTC. This sequence encodes CASSQDPVVRGQGSYEQYF.

This clonotype has only a few counts. The chain employs TRBV29-1 and TRBJ1-1; D gene ambiguous. Germline V lookup: CDR1 SQVTM, CDR2 ANQGSEA. The CDR3 extends over 13 amino acids. V lost 7 bases and J lost 3, with 15 bases in between. DNA of the CDR3: TGCAGCGGCCAGATCGGAGCGGACACTGAAGCTTTCTTT. It is translated as CSGQIGADTEAFF.

V and J are TRBV12-3 or TRBV12-4 and TRBJ1-2; D uncertain. This CDR3 has 11 amino acids. V dropped 6 bases and J dropped 4 bases, with 6 bases sitting between them. The CDR3 DNA sequence: TGTGCCAGCAGGAGCCCCTATGGCTACACCTTC. Translating gives CASRSPYGYTF.

V gene TRBV7-9 combines with J gene TRBJ2-7; unclear D gene. From germline, CDR1 is SEHNR and CDR2 FQNEAQ (reference sequence). The V gene lost 2 bases and the J gene lost 0 bases, with 14 bases spanning the gap. The length of the CDR3 is 16 residues. The CDR3 DNA reads TGTGCCAGCAGCTTAACGGCAGGCCAAAGCTCCTACGAGCAGTACTTC. This translates into CASSLTAGQSSYEQYF.

This clonotype is a singleton in its sample. The gene calls are TRBV7-2 and TRBJ2-7; 9 bases are a match to TRBD2. V trimming: 5 bases; J trimming: 3 bases; junction bases outside the gene matches: 8. The germline V gene encodes CDR1 SGHTA and CDR2 FQGNSA. The CDR3 loop spans 15 amino acids. The CDR3 DNA reads as TGTGCCAGCAGCCTCCCGACTAGCGGACTCTACGAGCAGTACTTC. Translated: CASSLPTSGLYEQYF.

This clonotype was observed a few times. The CDR3 spells CASSFGVWREDDNEQFF. The CDR3 DNA follows: TGTGCCAGCAGCTTCGGGGTATGGCGGGAGGATGACAATGAGCAGTTCTTC. The chain joins TRBV11-2 to TRBJ2-1; 8 bases fit TRBD2. CDR1 is SGHAT, CDR2 FQNNGV, per germline. The V and J ends lost 3 bases and 5 bases, in that order; junction bases with no gene match: 12. The CDR3 totals 17 residues.

V is TRBV12-3 or TRBV12-4 and J is TRBJ2-6, with 11 bases matching TRBD1. Germline trimming cut 5 bases from V and 2 bases from J; bases unmatched to any gene: 5. The CDR3 totals 17 residues. CDR3 sequence (DNA): TGTGCCAGCAGTCCGGGACAGGGGGTAGCTGGGGCCAACGTCCTGACTTTC. This translates into CASSPGQGVAGANVLTF.

This clonotype was picked up many times. The rearrangement links TRBV2 to TRBJ2-7; D unresolved. The CDR3 runs to 12 residues. Germline CDR1 is SNHLY and CDR2 is FYNNEI. V was shortened by 4 bases and J by 3 bases, with 7 bases between the two germline ends. In DNA form, the CDR3 reads TGTGCCAGCAGTGCTGGGTACTACGAGCAGTACTTC. Encoded protein: CASSAGYYEQYF.

The sample holds a few counts of this clonotype. V and J are TRBV19 and TRBJ1-5; 7 positions match TRBD1. Trimming took 6 bases from V and 6 from J; bases not matched to a gene: 5. From germline, CDR1 is LNHDA and CDR2 SQIVND (reference sequence). The CDR3 has 13 residues. CDR3 sequence reads: CASSDRVVQPQHF. Here the CDR3 DNA reads TGTGCCAGTAGCGACAGGGTGGTTCAGCCCCAGCATTTT.

In its sample, this clonotype was seen a few times. V is TRBV7-9 and J is TRBJ2-5; 8 bases are shared with TRBD1. Germline CDR1 is SEHNR and CDR2 is FQNEAQ (reference sequence). J was trimmed by 1 base and V by 1 base; bases with no gene match: 5. This CDR3 is 16 amino acids long. The CDR3 DNA follows: TGTGCCAGCAGCTTAGGGGAGGACAGGGTCCAAGAGACCCAGTACTTC. Its protein is CASSLGEDRVQETQYF.